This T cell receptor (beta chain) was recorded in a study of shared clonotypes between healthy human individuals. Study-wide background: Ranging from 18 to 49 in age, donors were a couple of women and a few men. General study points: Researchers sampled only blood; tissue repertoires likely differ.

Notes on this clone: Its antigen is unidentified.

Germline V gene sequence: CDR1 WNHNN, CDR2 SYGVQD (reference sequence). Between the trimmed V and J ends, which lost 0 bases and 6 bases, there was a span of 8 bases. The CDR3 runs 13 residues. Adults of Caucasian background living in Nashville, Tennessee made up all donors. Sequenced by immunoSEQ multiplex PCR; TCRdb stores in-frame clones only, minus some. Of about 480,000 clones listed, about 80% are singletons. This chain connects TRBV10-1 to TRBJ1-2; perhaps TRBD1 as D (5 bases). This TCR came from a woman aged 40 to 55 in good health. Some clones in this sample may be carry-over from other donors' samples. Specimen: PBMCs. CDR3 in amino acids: CASSESGRDGYTF. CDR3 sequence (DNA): TGCGCCAGCAGTGAGTCGGGACGCGATGGCTACACCTTC.